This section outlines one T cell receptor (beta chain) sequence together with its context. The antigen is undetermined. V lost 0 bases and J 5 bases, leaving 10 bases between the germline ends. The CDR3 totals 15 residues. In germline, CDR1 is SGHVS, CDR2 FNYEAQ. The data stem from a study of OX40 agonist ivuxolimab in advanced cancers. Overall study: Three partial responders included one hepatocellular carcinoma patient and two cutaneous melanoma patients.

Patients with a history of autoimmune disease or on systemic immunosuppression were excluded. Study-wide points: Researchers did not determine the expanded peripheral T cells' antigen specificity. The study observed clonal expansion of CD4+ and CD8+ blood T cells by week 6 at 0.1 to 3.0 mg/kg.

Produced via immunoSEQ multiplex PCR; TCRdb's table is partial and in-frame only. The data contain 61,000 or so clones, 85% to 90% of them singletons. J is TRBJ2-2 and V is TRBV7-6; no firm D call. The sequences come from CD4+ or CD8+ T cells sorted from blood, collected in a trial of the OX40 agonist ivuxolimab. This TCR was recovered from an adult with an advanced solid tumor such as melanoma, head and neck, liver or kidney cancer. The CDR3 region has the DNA TGTGCCAGCAGCTTAGCTGATAGTAGAACCGGGGAGCTGTTTTTT. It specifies CASSLADSRTGELFF.